The next 24 T cell receptor beta chains were all read from a single sample in a study of T cell responses to AZD1222 COVID-19 vaccine. Assay: immunoSEQ multiplex PCR; the TCRdb copy retains only in-frame clones and omits some. The sample comprises under 150,000 clones, about 93% of which are singletons, and 5.1% rests with the top ten. The sample consisted of peripheral blood, taken on day 0 of AZD1222 vaccination. The receptors derive from an adult in good health.

This clone appeared a single time. The V call is TRBV9, the J call TRBJ2-3; D unclear. This CDR3 spans 16 amino acids. Germline V lookup: CDR1 SGDLS, CDR2 YYNGEE. The germline V and J ends were trimmed by 0 bases and 2 bases, with 13 bases remaining between them. CDR3 residues: CASSVALWQTTDTQYF. The CDR3 bases are TGTGCCAGCAGCGTAGCTCTCTGGCAGACCACAGATACGCAGTATTTT.

The DNA for the CDR3 is TGTGCCAGCACGGCTGCAACTAATGAAAAACTGTTTTTT. Its translation: CASTAATNEKLFF. This rearrangement joins TRBV7-9 to TRBJ1-4; D not resolved. Germline lookup yields CDR1 SEHNR and CDR2 FQNEAQ (reference sequence). There are 13 residues in the CDR3. V lost 7 bases to trimming and J lost 0 bases, with 6 bases between them.

The rearrangement joins TRBV14 to TRBJ2-2; D gene unclear. This CDR3 is built from 12 residues. The germline V gene has CDR1 SGHDN and CDR2 FVKESK. V was shortened by 0 bases and J by 13 bases, with 9 bases between the two germline ends. CDR3 amino acids: CASSQDHRRLFF. CDR3 DNA sequence: TGTGCCAGCAGCCAAGATCATCGGCGGCTGTTTTTT.

The chain couples TRBV3-1 (or the pseudogene TRBV3-2) to TRBJ1-2; D gene unclear. Trimming took off 5 bases at V and 1 base at J, with 8 bases between the two ends. Germline values: CDR1 LGHDT, CDR2 YNNKEL (reference sequence). The CDR3 consists of 13 residues. CDR3 protein: CASSEGVNYGYTF. Here the CDR3 DNA reads TGTGCCAGCAGCGAGGGAGTTAACTATGGCTACACCTTC.

V is TRBV11-1 and J is TRBJ2-7; 8 bases align to TRBD1. With 5 bases clipped from V and 2 bases from J, the junction kept 5 bases outside the gene matches. The germline CDR1 and CDR2 sequences are SGHAT and FQDESV (reference sequence). The CDR3 spans 14 residues. CDR3 coding DNA: TGTGCCAGCAGCCACAGGGGGAACACCTACGAGCAGTACTTC. Residues: CASSHRGNTYEQYF.

This rearrangement joins TRBV3-1 (or the pseudogene TRBV3-2) to TRBJ1-2, with 11 bases matching TRBD1. The CDR3 loop spans 17 amino acids. From germline, CDR1 is LGHDT and CDR2 YNNKEL (reference sequence). After removal of 1 base from V and 3 bases from J, the junction contained 7 bases not matched to a gene. In nucleotides, the CDR3 is TGTGCCAGCAGCCAAGGAGGGACAGGGGGTATATACTATGGCTACACCTTC. Protein sequence: CASSQGGTGGIYYGYTF.

The V and J genes are TRBV27 and TRBJ1-1; the D is unclear. Per the germline V gene, CDR1 is MNHEY and CDR2 is SMNVEV (reference sequence). The CDR3 contains 14 residues. V shed 2 bases and J shed 0 bases, with 7 bases lying between them. For the CDR3, the DNA is TGTGCCAGCAGTTTACGTTCTATGAACACTGAAGCTTTCTTT. Translation: CASSLRSMNTEAFF.

The rearrangement joins TRBV7-2 to TRBJ1-4, with TRBD1 matching 10 bases. Germline CDR1 reads SGHTA; CDR2 reads FQGNSA. V lost 6 bases to trimming and J lost 4 bases; unmatched junction nucleotides: 2. The CDR3 consists of 14 residues. CDR3 sequence reads: CASRRDRGNEKLFF. The CDR3 bases are TGTGCCAGCAGGAGGGACAGGGGTAATGAAAAACTGTTTTTT. The full variable domain, completed using reference TRBV7-2 and TRBJ1-4, is GAGVSQSPSNKVTEKGKDVELRCDPISGHTALYWYRQSLGQGLEFLIYFQGNSAPDKSGLPSDRFSAERTGGSVSTLTIQRTQQEDSAVYLCASRRDRGNEKLFFGSGTQLSVL.

The chain couples TRBV6-5 to TRBJ1-3; D unresolved. Looked up from germline, CDR1 is MNHEY and CDR2 is SVGAGI. Deletions cut 4 bases from V and 0 bases from J, with 7 bases between. The CDR3 length is 14 residues. CDR3 loop: CASSSVTSGNTIYF. Here the CDR3 DNA reads TGTGCCAGCAGTTCAGTGACCTCTGGAAACACCATATATTTT.

CDR3 amino acids: CASSIPGTGKGYTF. CDR3 in DNA: TGTGCCAGTAGTATACCCGGGACGGGGAAAGGCTACACCTTC. V gene TRBV19 combines with J gene TRBJ1-2, with a possible D match to TRBD1 (5 bases). The V gene's germline CDR1 is LNHDA and CDR2 SQIVND (reference sequence). The CDR3 is 14 residues long. V was cut by 2 bases and J by 8 bases, with 15 bases left in between.

The chain links TRBV21-1 to TRBJ2-5. TRBV21-1 is an annotated pseudogene. The CDR3 is 14 residues long. Here the CDR3 DNA reads TGTGCCAGCAGCAAAGATCGGGGACGGGAGACCCAGTACTTC. Translating it yields CASSKDRGRETQYF.

The rearrangement links TRBV6-1 to TRBJ1-2, with 9 bases matching TRBD1. V trimming: 3 bases; J trimming: 6 bases; junction bases outside the gene matches: 14. Germline CDR1 MNHNS, CDR2 SASEGT. There are 17 residues in the CDR3. The CDR3 loop reads CASSDQDRGRGMDGYTF. The CDR3, as DNA: TGTGCCAGCAGTGACCAGGACAGGGGTCGAGGGATGGATGGCTACACCTTC.

The chain combines TRBV10-3 with TRBJ2-3, with 7 bases that match TRBD2. Germline CDR1 reads ENHRY; CDR2 reads SYGVKD. V lost 5 bases to trimming and J lost 4 bases; unmatched junction nucleotides: 6. CDR3 size: 14 residues. In DNA form, the CDR3 reads TGTGCCATCAGTAGCGGGGTAGAAGCAGATACGCAGTATTTT. This translates into CAISSGVEADTQYF.

Turning to this clone: Other DNA sequences in the sample encode the same CDR3. The J gene is TRBJ1-4, the V gene TRBV5-4; 9 bases agree with TRBD1. From germline, CDR1 is SGHNT and CDR2 YYREEE (reference sequence). The V gene end was trimmed by 1 base and the J gene end by 7 bases; junction bases not matched to a gene: 2. This CDR3 is built from 14 residues. The CDR3 sequence is CASSLPGQGEKLFF. The CDR3 nucleotides read TGTGCCAGCAGCTTGCCGGGACAGGGTGAAAAACTGTTTTTT. Using reference TRBV5-4 and TRBJ1-4 for the parts outside the CDR3, the full variable domain is ETGVTQSPTHLIKTRGQQVTLRCSSQSGHNTVSWYQQALGQGPQFIFQYYREEENGRGNFPPRFSGLQFPNYSSELNVNALELDDSALYLCASSLPGQGEKLFFGSGTQLSVL.

V is TRBV5-4 and J is TRBJ1-2, with D uncertain. The ends were cut back, 2 bases at V and 4 bases at J, with 12 bases in the middle. This CDR3 region has 14 residues. CDR1 is SGHNT, CDR2 YYREEE, per germline (reference sequence). CDR3 in DNA: TGTGCCAGCAGCTTTTATTCCCGAATCTATGGCTACACCTTC. Its protein product is CASSFYSRIYGYTF.

This clone turned up a few times. V is TRBV7-9 and J is TRBJ2-1; D uncertain. Trimming stripped 8 bases from V and 5 bases from J, with 10 bases between. The CDR3 consists of 12 residues. Germline CDR1 reads SEHNR; CDR2 reads FQNEAQ (reference sequence). The CDR3 DNA follows: TGTGCCAGCGGGGAACGGGACAATGAGCAGTTCTTC. This sequence encodes CASGERDNEQFF.

This clone was counted once. The CDR3 protein is CAISDEGVDYEQYF. Here the CDR3 DNA reads TGTGCCATCAGTGACGAGGGAGTGGATTACGAGCAGTACTTC. V and J are TRBV10-3 and TRBJ2-7; a weak D match, TRBD2 (5 bases). V shed 3 bases and J shed 4 bases, with 13 bases lying between them. The germline V gene has CDR1 ENHRY and CDR2 SYGVKD. The CDR3 covers 14 residues.

Remarks on this clone: At the DNA level, this CDR3 is encoded by other sequences in the same sample as well. The chain employs TRBV18 and TRBJ2-3; no firm D call. In germline, CDR1 is KGHSH, CDR2 LQKENI. V lost 2 bases to trimming and J lost 6 bases, with 3 bases between them. The CDR3 is 11 residues long. In nucleotides, the CDR3 is TGTGCCAGCTCACCAACGGATACGCAGTATTTT. Translating it yields CASSPTDTQYF.

The chain recombines TRBV27 with TRBJ2-7; 12 bases are shared with TRBD1. Germline V gene data show CDR1 as MNHEY and CDR2 as SMNVEV (reference sequence). Trimming cost V 4 bases and J 4 bases; bases outside gene matches: 2. CDR3 length: 14 amino acids. The CDR3 is CASSSGQGAYEQYF. The CDR3 coding sequence is TGTGCCAGCAGTTCGGGACAGGGGGCTTACGAGCAGTACTTC.

This clone was picked up one time. This chain connects TRBV12-3 or TRBV12-4 to TRBJ2-1; 7 bases are shared with TRBD2. The junction had 2 bases not matched to a gene; V was cut back by 5 bases and J by 10 bases. This CDR3 region has 11 residues. DNA for the CDR3: TGTGCCAGCAGTCCGGGGGGAGAGCAGTTCTTC. Its protein is CASSPGGEQFF.

The chain uses TRBV6-2 or TRBV6-3 and TRBJ1-1; D possibly corresponds to TRBD1 (5 bases). Trimming cost V 4 bases and J 4 bases, with 10 bases left between them. The CDR3 has 13 residues. The germline gives CDR1 MNHEY, CDR2 SVGEGT. Written as DNA, the CDR3 is TGTGCCAGCAGTTGGGGGGTACTCACTGAAGCTTTCTTT. Residues: CASSWGVLTEAFF.

The chain recombines TRBV4-3 with TRBJ2-1; D is ambiguous. V was shortened by 0 bases and J by 0 bases, with 6 bases between the two germline ends. CDR1 and CDR2 (germline): LGHNA, YSLEER. This CDR3 has 15 residues. The CDR3 region is CASSQDYTSYNEQFF. Here the CDR3 DNA reads TGCGCCAGCAGCCAAGACTACACCTCCTACAATGAGCAGTTCTTC.

This clone was seen only once. The rearrangement uses TRBV2 and TRBJ2-7; no clear D gene. Per germline, CDR1 SNHLY and CDR2 FYNNEI. With 4 bases removed from V and 3 bases from J, the gap between germline ends came to 4 bases. CDR3 size: 11 residues. The chain's CDR3 is CASSAIYEQYF. CDR3 DNA: TGTGCCAGCAGTGCAATCTACGAGCAGTACTTC.

J is TRBJ1-2 and V is TRBV11-3; D gene unclear. Germline lookup yields CDR1 SGHNT and CDR2 YENEEA. The CDR3 loop spans 14 amino acids. The V end lost 0 bases, the J end lost 2 bases, and 7 bases lay between the germline ends. CDR3 amino acids: CASSLDRTNYGYTF. CDR3 coding DNA: TGTGCCAGCAGCTTAGATAGGACGAACTATGGCTACACCTTC.